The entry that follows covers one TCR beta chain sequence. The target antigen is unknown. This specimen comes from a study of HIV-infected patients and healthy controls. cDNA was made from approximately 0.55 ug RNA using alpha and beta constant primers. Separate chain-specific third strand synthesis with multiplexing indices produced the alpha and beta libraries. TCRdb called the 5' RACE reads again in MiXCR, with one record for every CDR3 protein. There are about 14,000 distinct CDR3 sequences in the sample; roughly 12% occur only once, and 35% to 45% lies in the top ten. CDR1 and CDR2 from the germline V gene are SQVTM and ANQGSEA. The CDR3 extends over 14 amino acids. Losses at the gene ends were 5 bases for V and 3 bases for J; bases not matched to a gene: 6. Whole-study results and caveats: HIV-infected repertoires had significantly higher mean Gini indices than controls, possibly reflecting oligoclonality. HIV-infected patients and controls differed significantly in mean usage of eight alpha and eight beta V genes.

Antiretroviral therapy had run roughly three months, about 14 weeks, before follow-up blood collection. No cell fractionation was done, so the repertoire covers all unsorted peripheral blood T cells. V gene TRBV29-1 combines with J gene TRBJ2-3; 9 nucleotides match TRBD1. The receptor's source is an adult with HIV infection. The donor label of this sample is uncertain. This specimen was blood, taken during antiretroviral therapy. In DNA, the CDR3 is TGCAGCGTTCCCGGACAGGGGCGGACAGATACGCAGTATTTT. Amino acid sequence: CSVPGQGRTDTQYF.